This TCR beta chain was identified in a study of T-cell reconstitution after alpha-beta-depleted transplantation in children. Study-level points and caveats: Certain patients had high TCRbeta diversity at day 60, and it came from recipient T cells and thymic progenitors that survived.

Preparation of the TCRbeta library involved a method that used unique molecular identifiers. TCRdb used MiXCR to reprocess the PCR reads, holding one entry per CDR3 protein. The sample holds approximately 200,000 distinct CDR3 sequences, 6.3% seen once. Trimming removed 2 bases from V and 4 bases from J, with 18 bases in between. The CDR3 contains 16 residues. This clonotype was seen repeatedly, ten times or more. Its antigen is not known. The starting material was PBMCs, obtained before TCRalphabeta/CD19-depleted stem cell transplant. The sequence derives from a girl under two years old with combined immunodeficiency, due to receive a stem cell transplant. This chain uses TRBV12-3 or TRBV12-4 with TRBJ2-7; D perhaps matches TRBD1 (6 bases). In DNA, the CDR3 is TGTGCCAGCAGTTTACCTCCCGGGACACCATTATACGAGCAGTACTTC. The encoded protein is CASSLPPGTPLYEQYF.